A selection of T cell receptor beta chains follows, all from one sample in a study of T cell clonotyping in hematopoietic cell transplantation. The data were produced by immunoSEQ multiplex PCR, yet TCRdb's version contains in-frame clones alone and is incomplete. The table has 25,000 to 30,000 clones, roughly 80% seen once; the top ten hold around 6.5%. The sample in question was peripheral blood mononuclear cells, obtained before stem cell transplant. These receptors were taken from a young woman with chronic myeloid leukemia. Some clones in this sample may be carry-over from other donors' samples. Each CDR3 is given with its conserved first and last residue. D genes are given only for firm matches. Clone size, where shown, is once, few, many, or a class for clones that have expanded.

V: TRBV10-1; length: 14; size: NA; D: NA; J: TRBJ1-6; DNA: TGCGCCAGCAGTGCAGGGGCAGACAATTCACCCCTCCACTTT; CDR3: CASSAGADNSPLHF
V: TRBV6-5; length: 14; size: NA; D: NA; J: TRBJ1-5; DNA: TGTGCCAGCAGCTTACCCCTAGGTTCCCAGCCCCAGCATTTT; CDR3: CASSLPLGSQPQHF
V: TRBV5-1; length: 14; size: NA; D: TRBD1; J: TRBJ1-4; DNA: TGCGCCAGCAGGCCTGGACAGGGGATCGAAAAACTGTTTTTT; CDR3: CASRPGQGIEKLFF
V: TRBV5-1; length: 11; size: NA; D: NA; J: TRBJ2-3; DNA: TGCGCCAGCAGCCTGGCCGGGGAAGGGGTTTTT; CDR3: CASSLAGEGVF
V: TRBV5-1; length: 12; size: NA; D: NA; J: TRBJ2-1; DNA: TGCGCCAGCAGCTTGTTTGGGGATGAGCAGTTCTTC; CDR3: CASSLFGDEQFF
V: TRBV7-2; length: 13; size: NA; D: NA; J: TRBJ2-2; DNA: TGTGCCAGCAGCTCCGGACTAACCGGGGAGCTGTTTTTT; CDR3: CASSSGLTGELFF
V: TRBV27; length: 15; size: NA; D: TRBD1; J: TRBJ1-2; DNA: TGTGCCAGCAGCGGACACAGGGGACATATTGATGGCTACACCTTC; CDR3: CASSGHRGHIDGYTF
V: TRBV5-1; length: 11; size: once; D: NA; J: TRBJ2-3; DNA: TGCGCCAGCAGCACCACAGATACGCAGTATTTT; CDR3: CASSTTDTQYF
V: TRBV5-4; length: 15; size: NA; D: NA; J: TRBJ2-3; DNA: TGTGCCAGCAGCTTCCCACTCGCTAGCACAGATACGCAGTATTTT; CDR3: CASSFPLASTDTQYF
V: TRBV25-1; length: 13; size: NA; D: NA; J: TRBJ2-7; DNA: TGTGCCAGCAGTGAATCGACTCCCTACGAGCAGTACTTC; CDR3: CASSESTPYEQYF
V: TRBV7-3; length: 13; size: NA; D: NA; J: TRBJ1-5; DNA: TGTGCCAGCAGTCCCTCTGTCAATCAGCCCCAGCATTTT; CDR3: CASSPSVNQPQHF
V: TRBV2; length: 15; size: NA; D: TRBD1; J: TRBJ1-2; DNA: TGTGCCAGCACCTCGGACAGGGGAAGACGGAATGGCTACACCTTC; CDR3: CASTSDRGRRNGYTF
V: TRBV14; length: 14; size: NA; D: NA; J: TRBJ2-7; DNA: TGTGCCAGCAGCCAAGATCGTAGCAGCAGTGAGCAGTACTTC; CDR3: CASSQDRSSSEQYF
V: TRBV2; length: 13; size: NA; D: NA; J: TRBJ2-1; DNA: TGTGCCAGCGGGTCCCTCATTGACAATGAGCAGTTCTTC; CDR3: CASGSLIDNEQFF
V: TRBV2; length: 11; size: few; D: TRBD1; J: TRBJ1-2; DNA: TGTGCCAGAAGGACAGGCTTTGGCTACACCTTC; CDR3: CARRTGFGYTF
V: TRBV30; length: 13; size: NA; D: TRBD2; J: TRBJ2-3; DNA: TGTGCCTGGACGGGGGGACCCACAGATACGCAGTATTTT; CDR3: CAWTGGPTDTQYF
V: TRBV7-6; length: 17; size: NA; D: TRBD2; J: TRBJ2-3; DNA: TGTGCCAGCAGCTTAGTAGGGACTAGCGGGGGCACAGATACGCAGTATTTT; CDR3: CASSLVGTSGGTDTQYF